This entry lists 7 T cell receptor beta chains sequenced from one sample in a study of cytomegalovirus exposure and HLA in healthy donors. The PCR ran on 60 Vbeta and 13 Jbeta primers. Libraries were prepared by immunoSEQ multiplex PCR; TCRdb keeps only in-frame clonotypes and omits some of them. The sample lists 150,000 to 200,000 clones; roughly four fifths were seen once. The sample taken for sequencing was PBMCs. The receptors derive from a man over 45 in good health and CMV-seropositive.

The chain combines TRBV5-4 with TRBJ2-5; 12 bases line up with TRBD2. From germline, CDR1 is SGHNT and CDR2 YYREEE (reference sequence). The CDR3 is 16 amino acids. V gave up 4 bases and J gave up 0 bases; unmatched junction bases: 4. CDR3 protein: CASSPGLAGYQETQYF. Here the CDR3 DNA reads TGTGCCAGCAGCCCCGGACTAGCGGGGTACCAAGAGACCCAGTACTTC. Complete variable domain (other parts from reference TRBV5-4 and TRBJ2-5): ETGVTQSPTHLIKTRGQQVTLRCSSQSGHNTVSWYQQALGQGPQFIFQYYREEENGRGNFPPRFSGLQFPNYSSELNVNALELDDSALYLCASSPGLAGYQETQYFGPGTRLLVL.

Details on this clone: In the same sample, other DNA sequences code for this CDR3. The chain uses TRBV5-1 and TRBJ2-5; 7 bases agree with TRBD1. V gave up 0 bases and J gave up 1 base; unmatched junction bases: 0. CDR1 is SGHRS and CDR2 is YFSETQ in the germline V gene. The CDR3 has 14 residues. The CDR3 DNA reads TGCGCCAGCAGCTTGGGGACAGGCCAAGAGACCCAGTACTTC. It codes for CASSLGTGQETQYF.

V is TRBV5-4 and J is TRBJ2-7, with 7 bases matching TRBD1. The CDR3 is 14 amino acids. With 3 bases clipped from V and 6 bases from J, the junction kept 9 bases outside the gene matches. The germline V gene encodes CDR1 SGHNT and CDR2 YYREEE (reference sequence). CDR3 protein: CASSSPGQLGEQYF. The CDR3 bases are TGTGCCAGCAGCTCCCCGGGACAGTTAGGCGAGCAGTACTTC.

The chain is built from TRBV7-2 and TRBJ1-2; a weak D match, TRBD1 (5 bases). The CDR3 is 15 amino acids. V was trimmed by 5 bases and J by 0 bases, leaving 13 bases between them. Germline values: CDR1 SGHTA, CDR2 FQGNSA. CDR3 in DNA: TGTGCCAGCAGCCTCGACAGAATAGCTAACTATGGCTACACCTTC. Translating it yields CASSLDRIANYGYTF.

This sequence joins TRBV7-9 and TRBJ1-2, with 8 nucleotides matching TRBD1. Germline-derived CDR1 and CDR2 are SEHNR and FQNEAQ (reference sequence). Trimming removed 5 bases from V and 4 bases from J; junction bases left unmatched: 6. The length of the CDR3 is 14 residues. CDR3 nucleotides: TGTGCCAGCAGCCTAGGACAGGGCACCTATGGCTACACCTTC. This sequence encodes CASSLGQGTYGYTF.

The chain employs TRBV7-2 and TRBJ1-5; 9 bases fit TRBD1. The CDR3 contains 15 residues. CDR1 is SGHTA and CDR2 is FQGNSA in the germline V gene. Trimming took 0 bases from V and 6 from J; bases not matched to a gene: 3. For the CDR3, the DNA is TGTGCCAGCAGCTTAGCCGGGACAGGGTTTCAGCCCCAGCATTTT. Residues: CASSLAGTGFQPQHF.

The sample holds a few counts of this clone. The chain has TRBV27 and TRBJ2-1, with D possibly being TRBD2 (5 bases). V was shortened by 8 bases and J by 7 bases, with 9 bases between the two germline ends. The CDR3 length is 11 residues. Germline lookup yields CDR1 MNHEY and CDR2 SMNVEV (reference sequence). CDR3 nucleotide sequence: TGTGCCAGCCGGACTGGTAATGAGCAGTTCTTC. Protein: CASRTGNEQFF.